These 16 T cell receptor beta chains came from one sample sequenced in a study of blood T cells in healthy people across ages. A sample-barcoded 5' primer and a J-beta primer mix were used in a second PCR of roughly 7 to 11 cycles. TCRdb re-derived calls from the 5' RACE reads in MiXCR, one entry per CDR3 protein. Here the sample spans approximately 780,000 distinct CDR3 sequences, under 30% being singletons. This sample was shared with a second study, whose subject was T cells of mothers and their children.

Sample: blood. Receptors were obtained from a boy aged 5 to 17 in good health.

This rearrangement joins TRBV14 to TRBJ1-4, with D unresolved. Trimming removed 1 base from V and 8 bases from J, with 14 bases in between. Per germline, CDR1 SGHDN and CDR2 FVKESK. The CDR3 runs to 15 residues. For the CDR3, the DNA is TGTGCCAGCAGCCAAGGGACGGGGATCGGGGAAAAACTGTTTTTT. The encoded protein is CASSQGTGIGEKLFF. The full variable domain, with the rest looked up from reference TRBV14 and TRBJ1-4, is EAGVTQFPSHSVIEKGQTVTLRCDPISGHDNLYWYRRVMGKEIKFLLHFVKESKQDESGMPNNRFLAERTGGTYSTLKVQPAELEDSGVYFCASSQGTGIGEKLFFGSGTQLSVL.

This chain connects TRBV3-1 to TRBJ2-4, with no clear D. This CDR3 contains 11 residues. Germline V gives CDR1 LGHDT, CDR2 YNNKEL (reference sequence). V lost 5 bases and J 9 bases, leaving 8 bases between the germline ends. CDR3 region: CASSNEAIQYF. As DNA, the CDR3 is TGTGCCAGCAGCAATGAGGCCATTCAGTACTTC. The whole variable domain, remainder taken from reference TRBV3-1 and TRBJ2-4, is DTAVSQTPKYLVTQMGNDKSIKCEQNLGHDTMYWYKQDSKKFLKIMFSYNNKELIINETVPNRFSPKSPDKAHLNLHINSLELGDSAVYFCASSNEAIQYFGAGTRLSVL.

This clonotype came up a few times. This rearrangement joins TRBV7-3 to TRBJ2-2; TRBD2 might be the D (5 bases). Trimming pared 6 bases from V and 3 bases from J, leaving 11 bases between. The CDR3 is made up of 14 amino acids. Looked up from germline, CDR1 is SGHTA and CDR2 is FQGTGA. As DNA, the CDR3 is TGTGCCAGCAGAGAGGGATTTTACACCGGGGAGCTGTTTTTT. This sequence encodes CASREGFYTGELFF.

This clonotype was detected ten times or more. The chain couples TRBV6-6 to TRBJ1-4; 11 bases map to TRBD1. This CDR3 has 16 amino acids. With 4 bases clipped from V and 0 bases from J, the junction kept 1 base outside the gene matches. Germline V gene data show CDR1 as MNHNY and CDR2 as SVGAGI (reference sequence). The CDR3 nucleotides read TGTGCCAGCAGTTTGGGACAGGGGGCAACTAATGAAAAACTGTTTTTT. Its protein product is CASSLGQGATNEKLFF.

Many counts were recorded for this clonotype. This chain connects TRBV28 to TRBJ2-5; 7 bases match TRBD1. The DNA end lines up better with TRBJ2-7; the J call may be wrong. Germline loops: CDR1 MDHEN, CDR2 SYDVKM. The CDR3 consists of 15 residues. In DNA, the CDR3 is TGTGCCAGCAGTCTCCTACGAGGGGGCCCCTACGAGCAGTACTTC. Protein: CASSLLRGGPYEQYF.

The table lists this clonotype with many counts. The chain combines TRBV13 with TRBJ2-3; D unclear. The CDR3 covers 14 residues. V was clipped by 11 bases and J by 0 bases, with 15 bases between them. Germline V CDR1 and CDR2: PRHDT, FYEKMQ (reference sequence). CDR3 region: CASCPRTSTDTQYF. CDR3 nucleotides: TGTGCCTCCTGCCCCCGCACTAGCACAGATACGCAGTATTTT.

The chain uses TRBV25-1 and TRBJ2-7; the D is unclear. Germline CDR1 and CDR2: MGHDK and SYGVNS. Trimming removed 3 bases from V and 5 bases from J, with 14 bases in between. The CDR3 has 14 residues. CDR3 nucleotides: TGTGCCAGCAGTGAGTCGGTGCGTTCAGACGAGCAGTACTTC. Amino acid sequence: CASSESVRSDEQYF.

This clonotype was counted a few times. The rearrangement links TRBV5-4 to TRBJ2-3; 9 bases fit TRBD1. V shed 4 bases, J shed 3 bases, and the junction held 3 bases outside the gene matches. The length of the CDR3 is 14 residues. Germline-derived CDR1 and CDR2 are SGHNT and YYREEE (reference sequence). The CDR3 DNA is TGTGCCAGCAGCACACAGGGGGCTACAGATACGCAGTATTTT. This codes for CASSTQGATDTQYF. Variable domain in full (rest from reference TRBV5-4 and TRBJ2-3): ETGVTQSPTHLIKTRGQQVTLRCSSQSGHNTVSWYQQALGQGPQFIFQYYREEENGRGNFPPRFSGLQFPNYSSELNVNALELDDSALYLCASSTQGATDTQYFGPGTRLTVL.

This rearrangement joins TRBV6-1 to TRBJ2-7, with D possibly TRBD1 on 5 matching bases. V was cut by 0 bases and J by 0 bases, with 6 bases left in between. This CDR3 spans 14 amino acids. CDR1 and CDR2 from the germline V gene are MNHNS and SASEGT. CDR3 coding DNA: TGTGCCAGCAGTGAAGCTGGGGCCTCCTACGAGCAGTACTTC. This codes for CASSEAGASYEQYF.

This clonotype was counted only a few times. The chain employs TRBV7-2 and TRBJ1-2; D is possibly TRBD1 (6 bases). CDR1 is SGHTA and CDR2 is FQGNSA in the germline V gene. This CDR3 has 12 amino acids. Between the trimmed V and J ends, which lost 4 bases and 7 bases, there was a span of 10 bases. Here the CDR3 reads CASSSGVFGYTF. The DNA of the CDR3 is TGTGCCAGCAGCTCAGGGGTATTTGGCTACACCTTC.

This clonotype has only a few counts. The chain has TRBV3-1 and TRBJ1-4, with a possible D match to TRBD1 (6 bases). The CDR3 sequence is 14 residues long. The V and J ends lost 6 bases and 2 bases respectively, with 10 bases between them. Germline CDR1 LGHDT, CDR2 YNNKEL (reference sequence). The CDR3 nucleotides are TGTGCCAGCAGACCTACAGGGACTAATGAAAAACTGTTTTTT. It is translated as CASRPTGTNEKLFF.

This chain joins TRBV4-1 and TRBJ1-4, with D possibly matching TRBD1 (5 bases). With 4 bases removed from V and 8 bases from J, the gap between germline ends came to 20 bases. CDR1 is MGHRA, CDR2 YSYEKL, per germline. The CDR3 covers 16 residues. CDR3 DNA sequence: TGCGCCAGCAGCCCTAACGGGGGAGGGTTCGGGGAAAAACTGTTTTTT. Translated: CASSPNGGGFGEKLFF.

This clonotype showed up just a few times. A junction boundary mismatches the germline segment, possibly from a read error. The chain links TRBV6-6 to TRBJ2-7, with D uncertain. Looked up from germline, CDR1 is MNHNY and CDR2 is SVGAGI (reference sequence). The CDR3 extends over 14 amino acids. The CDR3 protein is CASSYLSSSYERYF. The DNA for the CDR3 is TGTGCCAGCAGTTATTTAAGCTCCTCCTACGAGCGGTACTTC.

J is TRBJ2-5 and V is TRBV3-1; D remains unclear. This CDR3 has 13 amino acids. CDR1 is LGHDT and CDR2 is YNNKEL in the germline V gene (reference sequence). Trimming stripped 4 bases from V and 3 bases from J, with 9 bases between. The CDR3: CASSPTAEETQYF. DNA of the CDR3: TGTGCCAGCAGCCCGACGGCGGAAGAGACCCAGTACTTC.

The V call is TRBV29-1, the J call TRBJ2-7, with D perhaps TRBD1 or TRBD2 (5 bases each). The CDR3 is made up of 13 amino acids. From germline, CDR1 is SQVTM and CDR2 ANQGSEA. Trimming left V 7 bases short and J 0 bases short, with 13 bases between. The CDR3 DNA reads TGCAGCGCTGGGGACGGACCCTCCTACGAGCAGTACTTC. Its translation: CSAGDGPSYEQYF.

This clonotype was observed a few times. The chain carries TRBV11-2 and TRBJ2-5; 7 bases match TRBD2. Germline-derived CDR1 and CDR2 are SGHAT and FQNNGV. The ends lost 8 bases at V and 7 bases at J; junction bases unmatched: 13. The CDR3 spans 14 residues. CDR3 sequence: CASGLSTGGRTQYF. In DNA form, the CDR3 reads TGTGCCAGCGGCCTTTCGACGGGGGGACGGACCCAGTACTTC. Combining the CDR3 with reference TRBV11-2 and TRBJ2-5 gives the whole variable domain EAGVAQSPRYKIIEKRQSVAFWCNPISGHATLYWYQQILGQGPKLLIQFQNNGVVDDSQLPKDRFSAERLKGVDSTLKIQPAKLEDSAVYLCASGLSTGGRTQYFGPGTRLLVL.